A selection of T cell receptor beta chains follows, all from one sample in a study of early T cells in non-severe SARS-CoV-2 infection. MiXCR, run by TCRdb on the 5' RACE reads, gives a single entry per CDR3 protein. This table holds roughly 34,000 distinct CDR3 sequences, roughly 4.5% found once. Specimen: whole blood. The receptor source for this set is an adult who was a healthcare worker with PCR-confirmed SARS-CoV-2 infection or an uninfected control (not recorded which). CDR3s include the opening cysteine and the closing phenylalanine or tryptophan. D genes are given only for firm matches. Size is omitted from some rows. Given values are once, few, many or a class for expanded clones.

V	size	J	D	DNA	CDR3
TRBV20-1	few	TRBJ2-7	NA	TGCAGTGCTAGAGATCCACTAGCCTATACCTACGAGCAGTACTTC	CSARDPLAYTYEQYF
TRBV12-3/TRBV12-4	many	TRBJ1-2	TRBD1	TGTGCCAGCAGTCCACAGGGGATCGGCTATGGCTACACCTTC	CASSPQGIGYGYTF
TRBV5-5	many	TRBJ2-7	TRBD2	TGTGTCAGCAGCTTGGTTCCTAGCGGGGCCAGCTCCTACGAGCAGTACTTC	CVSSLVPSGASSYEQYF
TRBV20-1	NA	TRBJ2-5	NA	TGCAGTGCACCAAACAGGGGGGGACGGACCCAGTACTTC	CSAPNRGGRTQYF
TRBV7-8	many	TRBJ2-3	TRBD2	TGTGCCAGCAGCTTGGGGGGGGCAGATACGCAGTATTTT	CASSLGGADTQYF
TRBV28	many	TRBJ2-1	NA	TGTGCCAGCAGTTTCCCCCATTCCGGGGACTCCTACAATGAGCAGTTCTTC	CASSFPHSGDSYNEQFF
TRBV12-3/TRBV12-4	many	TRBJ2-7	TRBD1	TGTGCCAGCAGCGGGACAGGGCTCTCCTACGAGCAGTACTTC	CASSGTGLSYEQYF
TRBV28	few	TRBJ1-2	NA	TGTGCCAGCGGGGGAGCTCGCTATGGCTACACCTTC	CASGGARYGYTF
TRBV2	many	TRBJ2-7	NA	TGTGCCAGCAGTCAATGGACATTCTACGAGCAGTACTTC	CASSQWTFYEQYF
TRBV7-3	many	TRBJ2-1	TRBD2	TGTGCCAGCAGCTTAACGTTAACTAGCGGGGGGGAGCAGTTCTTC	CASSLTLTSGGEQFF
TRBV10-3	many	TRBJ1-3	TRBD1	TGTGCCATCAGTGGGGACAGGTATTTT	CAISGDRYF
TRBV7-9	few	TRBJ2-3	NA	TGTGCCAGCAGCTTCCTCAGGGACAACCCTAGCACAGATACGCAGTATTTT	CASSFLRDNPSTDTQYF
TRBV9	many	TRBJ2-5	NA	TGTGCCAGCAGCGTAGCTGGCCAAGGGGCAGAGACCCAGTACTTC	CASSVAGQGAETQYF
TRBV7-9	NA	TRBJ1-2	NA	TGTGCCAGCAGCTTAGTCGGGGCAGAAACAAAATTTTTAGACTATGGCTACACCTTC	CASSLVGAETKFLDYGYTF
TRBV6-6	many	TRBJ1-5	NA	TGTGCCAGCAGTACCGGAATACGGGGGAAAAATCAGCCCCAGCATTTT	CASSTGIRGKNQPQHF
TRBV7-8	many	TRBJ1-6	NA	TGTGCCAGCAGCTTTGCCGGGAACTCACCCCTCCACTTT	CASSFAGNSPLHF
TRBV5-1	many	TRBJ2-1	NA	TGCGCCAGCAGCTTGGTGGGTAACAATGAGCAGTTCTTC	CASSLVGNNEQFF
TRBV28	NA	TRBJ2-2	NA	TGTGCCAGCAGTTTGGGGGGCTTGAACACCGGGGAGCTGTTTTTT	CASSLGGLNTGELFF
TRBV11-2	NA	TRBJ2-1	NA	TGTGCCAGCAGCTTTAGCACCGGAGGGAGGTACAATGAGCAGTTCTTC	CASSFSTGGRYNEQFF
TRBV28	NA	TRBJ2-7	TRBD1	TGTGCCAGCAGTCCTACCGGGACAGGGGGTTACGAGCAGTACTTC	CASSPTGTGGYEQYF
TRBV7-9	few	TRBJ2-3	NA	TGTGCCAGCAGCTTAACTAGACTCGACACAGATACGCAGTATTTT	CASSLTRLDTDTQYF
TRBV18	many	TRBJ2-3	NA	TGTGCCAGCTCACCACCGAGCACAGATACGCAGTATTTT	CASSPPSTDTQYF
TRBV7-2	many	TRBJ2-1	TRBD2	TGTGCCAGCAGCCACAGCGGGCAAGCGGGGGGAAAATACAATGAGCAGTTCTTC	CASSHSGQAGGKYNEQFF
TRBV5-1	many	TRBJ2-3	NA	TGCGCCAGCAGCTCGAGACCTGACTTGACAGATACGCAGTATTTT	CASSSRPDLTDTQYF
TRBV14	many	TRBJ1-3	NA	TGTGCCAGCAGCCAAGAGTACGAAAACACCATATATTTT	CASSQEYENTIYF
TRBV6-1	many	TRBJ2-7	NA	TGTGCCAGCAGTGAAGCCCTCGGGACGGCCTACGAGCAGTACTTC	CASSEALGTAYEQYF
TRBV5-4	few	TRBJ2-2	TRBD1	TGTGCCAGCAGCCTAACAGGGGGCACCGGGGAGCTGTTTTTT	CASSLTGGTGELFF
TRBV20-1	many	TRBJ1-6	NA	TGCAGTGCTAGAGCCCCCAGCTCCAATTCACCCCTCCACTTT	CSARAPSSNSPLHF
TRBV9	many	TRBJ1-1	NA	TGTGCCAGCAGCGTGGAAGCGAACACTGAAGCTTTCTTT	CASSVEANTEAFF
TRBV7-9	NA	TRBJ1-1	NA	TGTGCCAGCAGCAATGGACCCAACACTGAAGCTTTCTTT	CASSNGPNTEAFF
TRBV11-2	many	TRBJ2-7	NA	TGTGCCAGCAGCTTCGCCGGTGGGGTGAGAGACGAGCAGTACTTC	CASSFAGGVRDEQYF
TRBV11-2	few	TRBJ2-4	NA	TGTGCCAGCAGCTTAGTCGGGCCAAGTGATACGAAAAACATTCAGTACTTC	CASSLVGPSDTKNIQYF
TRBV7-9	many	TRBJ2-7	NA	TGTGCCAGCAGCTACTGGGACCTCCGGGACGGGGGATACGAGCAGTACTTC	CASSYWDLRDGGYEQYF
TRBV7-9	many	TRBJ2-3	TRBD2	TGTGCCAGCAGCTTAAAGACACCCCGGGGGGGCACAGATACGCAGTATTTT	CASSLKTPRGGTDTQYF
TRBV6-2/TRBV6-3	few	TRBJ1-1	NA	TGTGCCAGCAGTTTCCGGGACGGGAACACTGAAGCTTTCTTT	CASSFRDGNTEAFF